The 28 T cell receptor beta chains in this list originate from one sample, sequenced in a study of regulatory T cells in long-lasting Graves disease. Time point of the sample: newly diagnosed GD, antithyroid drugs for less than 3 months. PBMCs provided the RNA from which the TCR library was made. In building TCR beta libraries, iRepertoire HTBI primers were used together with Arm-PCR of CDR3 regions. TCRdb independently ran MiXCR on the multiplex PCR reads; one entry per CDR3 protein. Seen here are approximately 470,000 distinct CDR3 sequences, under 20% observed once, and the top ten hold 9.5% to 15%. The data also belong to a second study, concerning T cells in Graves' hyperthyroidism and ophthalmopathy.

Here the sequenced sample was peripheral blood mononuclear cells (PBMCs), taken at new diagnosis, from a patient treated with antithyroid drugs. The receptors come from a man aged 40-50 years with Graves disease.

In this sample, this clonotype turned up a few times. The V call is TRBV5-1, the J call TRBJ1-5, with 11 nucleotides matching TRBD1. V lost 4 bases and J lost 4; bases outside the gene matches: 7. Germline V CDR1 and CDR2: SGHRS, YFSETQ. The length of the CDR3 is 16 residues. The CDR3, as DNA: TGCGCCAGCAGCCCCGGGACAGGGGGTTTTAATCAGCCCCAGCATTTT. Translated, it gives CASSPGTGGFNQPQHF.

The chain recombines TRBV24-1 with TRBJ2-7, with D unresolved. The length of the CDR3 is 11 residues. Germline V gives CDR1 KGHDR, CDR2 SFDVKD. V was pared by 9 bases and J by 3 bases, with 8 bases between. CDR3 in amino acids: CATSNSYEQYF. In DNA form, the CDR3 reads TGTGCCACCTCCAACAGCTACGAGCAGTACTTC.

The gene calls are TRBV18 and TRBJ2-5, with D uncertain. Trimming shortened V by 3 bases and J by 1 base, and 12 bases separated the two germline ends. Looked up from germline, CDR1 is KGHSH and CDR2 is LQKENI. The CDR3 consists of 15 residues. Written as DNA, the CDR3 is TGTGCCAGCTCACCCCCTACCTCAGGCCAAGAGACCCAGTACTTC. It codes for CASSPPTSGQETQYF.

This clonotype occurred many times. This chain joins TRBV20-1 and TRBJ1-1; D is undetermined. V was clipped by 3 bases and J by 1 base, with 6 bases between them. CDR1 is DFQATT and CDR2 is SNEGSKA in the germline V gene (reference sequence). The CDR3 totals 12 residues. The CDR3 nucleotides read TGCAGTGCTAGGACGGCGAACACTGAAGCTTTCTTT. Its protein is CSARTANTEAFF.

This chain links TRBV9 with TRBJ2-3, with D possibly being TRBD2 (6 bases). The CDR3 spans 13 residues. Between the trimmed V and J ends, which lost 4 bases and 8 bases, there was a span of 14 bases. CDR1 is SGDLS and CDR2 is YYNGEE in the germline V gene. The CDR3 nucleotides are TGTGCCAGCAGCCCAAGCGGGTTAGGTACGCAGTATTTT. Its protein is CASSPSGLGTQYF. The full variable domain, completed using reference TRBV9 and TRBJ2-3, is DSGVTQTPKHLITATGQRVTLRCSPRSGDLSVYWYQQSLDQGLQFLIQYYNGEERAKGNILERFSAQQFPDLHSELNLSSLELGDSALYFCASSPSGLGTQYFGPGTRLTVL.

This clonotype was counted many times. The chain carries TRBV20-1 and TRBJ2-7, with 10 positions matching TRBD2. Trimming removed 3 bases from V and 0 bases from J; junction bases left unmatched: 11. Germline loops: CDR1 DFQATT, CDR2 SNEGSKA (reference sequence). The CDR3 runs to 17 residues. The CDR3 region has the DNA TGCAGTGCTAGTATTGCTGGGGGACTAGCGTACTCCTACGAGCAGTACTTC. Protein: CSASIAGGLAYSYEQYF.

This clonotype was seen repeatedly, ten times or more. This chain joins TRBV11-1 and TRBJ2-7; tentative D call: TRBD1 (6 bases). CDR1 is SGHAT, CDR2 FQDESV, per germline (reference sequence). The CDR3 spans 14 residues. The V end was cut by 5 bases, the J end by 1 base, with 12 bases between. For the CDR3, the DNA is TGTGCCAGCAGCCATCTAACAGGGTCCTACGAGCAGTACTTC. Translation gives CASSHLTGSYEQYF.

The chain carries TRBV7-2 and TRBJ1-3; no clear D gene. Per the germline V gene, CDR1 is SGHTA and CDR2 is FQGNSA. The CDR3 has 14 amino acids. Trimming took off 7 bases at V and 1 base at J, with 11 bases between the two ends. CDR3 DNA sequence: TGTGCCAGCAAGGAAGGGTTGTCTGGAAACACCATATATTTT. This encodes CASKEGLSGNTIYF.

The CDR3 sequence: CAILPQGRSGELFF. The CDR3 DNA reads as TGTGCCATTCTCCCTCAGGGGAGGTCCGGGGAGCTGTTTTTT. The chain joins TRBV2 to TRBJ2-2; possibly TRBD1 or TRBD2 for D (6 bases each). This CDR3 has 14 amino acids. Germline V gives CDR1 SNHLY, CDR2 FYNNEI. Trimming shortened V by 10 bases and J by 6 bases, and 18 bases separated the two germline ends.

This clonotype was detected only a few times. The J gene is TRBJ1-5, the V gene TRBV3-1; D remains ambiguous. Germline V gene data show CDR1 as LGHDT and CDR2 as YNNKEL (reference sequence). With 0 bases removed from V and 7 bases from J, the gap between germline ends came to 10 bases. The CDR3 length is 14 residues. This CDR3 is CASSQDTVEQPQHF. In nucleotides, the CDR3 is TGTGCCAGCAGCCAAGATACAGTGGAACAGCCCCAGCATTTT.

This chain joins TRBV9 and TRBJ2-1; the match to TRBD2 covers 11 bases. Germline CDR1 is SGDLS and CDR2 is YYNGEE. The CDR3 is 20 residues long. The ends lost 3 bases at V and 0 bases at J; junction bases unmatched: 14. This CDR3 is CASSGRSGTSGTSSYNEQFF. The CDR3 region has the DNA TGTGCCAGCAGCGGAAGATCCGGGACTAGCGGTACTAGCTCCTACAATGAGCAGTTCTTC.

This clonotype was seen at least ten times. The V gene is TRBV3-1, the J gene TRBJ1-1, with D maybe TRBD1 (5 bases). There are 14 residues in the CDR3. Germline-derived CDR1 and CDR2 are LGHDT and YNNKEL (reference sequence). V was clipped by 1 base and J by 2 bases, with 8 bases between them. CDR3 region: CASSQGGYNTEAFF. The CDR3 DNA sequence: TGTGCCAGCAGCCAAGGGGGCTATAACACTGAAGCTTTCTTT.

Many counts were recorded for this clonotype. The chain has TRBV11-2 and TRBJ2-5; tentatively, D is TRBD1 or TRBD2 (5 bases each). This CDR3 region has 14 residues. The germline CDR1 and CDR2 sequences are SGHAT and FQNNGV. V lost 1 base to trimming and J lost 5 bases, with 11 bases between them. This CDR3 is CASSLGGAGETQYF. The CDR3 nucleotides read TGTGCCAGCAGCTTAGGAGGGGCTGGGGAGACCCAGTACTTC.

This clonotype was seen at least ten times. V usage is TRBV5-1 and J usage is TRBJ1-1; D gene ambiguous. Trimming pared 0 bases from V and 4 bases from J, leaving 7 bases between. The CDR3 is 13 residues long. Germline CDR1 and CDR2: SGHRS and YFSETQ. The CDR3 nucleotides read TGCGCCAGCAGCTTGGACGGGGTCACTGAAGCTTTCTTT. Amino acids: CASSLDGVTEAFF.

The chain is built from TRBV5-1 and TRBJ2-1; the match to TRBD2 covers 12 bases. V shed 4 bases, J shed 5 bases, and the junction held 19 bases outside the gene matches. The germline CDR1 and CDR2 sequences are SGHRS and YFSETQ. This CDR3 spans 20 amino acids. In DNA form, the CDR3 reads TGCGCCAGCAGCAGACCCTCCGGTGAACTAGCGGGAGGCCCGAACAATGAGCAGTTCTTC. This gives the protein CASSRPSGELAGGPNNEQFF.

This clonotype showed up many times. V is TRBV12-3 or TRBV12-4 and J is TRBJ2-2; D call uncertain. The CDR3 is made up of 15 amino acids. The germline V and J ends were trimmed by 7 bases and 0 bases, with 12 bases remaining between them. CDR3 bases: TGTGCCAGCAATTCTCCGATCGCGAACACCGGGGAGCTGTTTTTT. It is translated as CASNSPIANTGELFF.

This clonotype was counted at least ten times. The gene calls are TRBV11-1 and TRBJ2-1, with unresolved D. This CDR3 spans 14 amino acids. Trimming took 2 bases from V and 2 from J, leaving 7 bases between them. Germline CDR1 reads SGHAT; CDR2 reads FQDESV (reference sequence). The DNA for the CDR3 is TGTGCCAGCAGCTTATTGGGTACCTACAATGAGCAGTTCTTC. Its translation: CASSLLGTYNEQFF.

This clonotype showed up many times. The chain couples TRBV6-2 or TRBV6-3 to TRBJ1-1; D ambiguous. The CDR3 loop spans 13 amino acids. Germline lookup yields CDR1 MNHEY and CDR2 SVGEGT. V was shortened by 6 bases and J by 1 base, with 9 bases between the two germline ends. CDR3 coding DNA: TGTGCCAGCAGAGAAGACGGGAACACTGAAGCTTTCTTT. It codes for CASREDGNTEAFF.

This clonotype was detected only a few times. The conserved final phenylalanine or tryptophan is absent from the CDR3, which likely points to a read error. The chain is built from TRBV20-1 and TRBJ1-1; 7 bases match TRBD1. Germline CDR1 reads DFQATT; CDR2 reads SNEGSKA (reference sequence). J was trimmed by 1 base and V by 3 bases; bases with no gene match: 2. The CDR3 length is 13 residues. For the CDR3, the DNA is TGCAGTGCTAGTAGACAGGGGAACACTGAAGCTTTCTGT. Translation: CSASRQGNTEAFC.

The chain links TRBV28 to TRBJ1-4; D not certain. The CDR3 has 13 residues. Trimming shortened V by 1 base and J by 8 bases, and 8 bases separated the two germline ends. The germline V gene encodes CDR1 MDHEN and CDR2 SYDVKM. The CDR3 spells CASSLSFREKLFF. CDR3 bases: TGTGCCAGCAGTTTATCTTTCCGCGAAAAACTGTTTTTT.

At least ten counts were recorded for this clonotype. V and J are TRBV30 and TRBJ2-1; a possible D gene is TRBD2 (5 bases). This CDR3 region has 15 residues. Trimming removed 5 bases at V and 6 bases at J, with 20 bases between. Germline V lookup: CDR1 GTSNPN, CDR2 SVGIG (reference sequence). This chain's CDR3 is CAWDQQRRPFNEQFF. The CDR3 DNA reads as TGTGCCTGGGACCAACAGCGGAGACCTTTCAATGAGCAGTTCTTC.

This clonotype was detected ten times or more. The V gene is TRBV12-3 or TRBV12-4, the J gene TRBJ2-7; 9 bases match TRBD2. The V and J ends lost 6 bases and 4 bases, in that order; junction bases with no gene match: 7. CDR3 length: 14 amino acids. CDR3 sequence: CASSSLLAGYEQYF. CDR3 nucleotide sequence: TGTGCCAGCAGCTCACTGCTAGCGGGATACGAGCAGTACTTC.

Points on this clonotype: A much bigger clone sits one base away, suggesting this may be a read error. V and J are TRBV6-4 and TRBJ2-3; D could derive from TRBD1 or TRBD2 (5 bases each). Trimming took 6 bases from V and 5 from J, leaving 6 bases between them. The germline V gene has CDR1 MRHNA and CDR2 SNTAGT. The CDR3 runs to 11 residues. CDR3 sequence (DNA): TGTGCCAGCAGGAGGGGAGATACGCAGTATTTT. Its protein is CASRRGDTQYF.

In its sample, this clonotype was seen a few times. A much bigger clone sits one base away, suggesting this may be a read error. V and J are TRBV2 and TRBJ2-1, with a possible D match to TRBD2 (6 bases). Trimming pared 5 bases from V and 9 bases from J, leaving 11 bases between. The CDR3 is made up of 12 amino acids. In germline, CDR1 is SNHLY, CDR2 FYNNEI. The CDR3 loop is CASSTMGGEQFF. CDR3 sequence (DNA): TGTGCCAGCAGTACAATGGGGGGTGAGCAGTTCTTC.

The table lists this clonotype with a few counts. This rearrangement joins TRBV12-3 or TRBV12-4 to TRBJ2-2; D gene uncertain. The length of the CDR3 is 13 residues. Trimming removed 3 bases from V and 4 bases from J, with 6 bases in between. CDR3 DNA: TGTGCCAGCAGTTTTCTGATCACCGGGGAGCTGTTTTTT. Encoded protein: CASSFLITGELFF.

Ten or more counts support this clonotype. The V and J genes are TRBV18 and TRBJ2-3; the D is unclear. This CDR3 spans 13 amino acids. V was shortened by 8 bases and J by 2 bases, with 11 bases between the two germline ends. Germline V CDR1 and CDR2: KGHSH, LQKENI. The CDR3 spells CASTKGYTDTQYF. The CDR3 DNA sequence: TGTGCCAGCACAAAGGGCTACACAGATACGCAGTATTTT.

This clonotype showed up many times. The chain joins TRBV12-3 or TRBV12-4 to TRBJ2-1; 7 bases are a match to TRBD2. This CDR3 is 15 amino acids long. Trimming at V came to 6 bases and at J to 7 bases, leaving 12 bases not matched to a gene. The CDR3 nucleotides are TGTGCCAGCAGGGAGGCGGGAGTGAGTGGGAATGAGCAGTTCTTC. Translated: CASREAGVSGNEQFF.

This clonotype was observed many times. The genes are TRBV11-3 and TRBJ1-4; the match to TRBD1 covers 7 bases. The germline V gene encodes CDR1 SGHNT and CDR2 YENEEA. Losses at the gene ends were 3 bases for V and 4 bases for J; bases not matched to a gene: 8. The CDR3 runs to 16 residues. The CDR3 region is CASSLVGGRSNEKLFF. The CDR3 DNA sequence: TGTGCCAGCAGCTTGGTAGGGGGCAGGAGTAATGAAAAACTGTTTTTT.